Presented here are 28 T cell receptor beta chains from one specimen sequenced in a study of post-analysis software for immune sequencing data. Their target antigens are unknown. Findings and limits, study-wide: Controls had lower frequencies than patients of 4 or 5 TRBV segments, which included TRBV5-6, TRBV5-1 and TRBV20-1.

Researchers reported that TCR beta cDNA libraries carried unique molecular identifiers. TCRdb ran MiXCR on the PCR reads and lists one entry per CDR3 protein. The sample contains 750,000 to 900,000 distinct CDR3 sequences, under 60% of which appear only once. Sample: blood. Receptor source: a girl aged 10 to 17 with multiple sclerosis.

This clonotype was seen a few times. The junction differs from germline at one of its ends, possibly a read error. The chain is built from TRBV12-3 or TRBV12-4 and TRBJ2-7; D gene unclear. This CDR3 has 16 amino acids. The CDR3 DNA reads TGTGCCGGCAGTTTTTTTGGGGTTGGCAGTAGGAACGAGCAGTACTTC. It specifies CAGSFFGVGSRNEQYF.

This clonotype appeared a few times. The rearrangement links TRBV4-1 to TRBJ1-1; no firm D call. Per the germline V gene, CDR1 is MGHRA and CDR2 is YSYEKL. The length of the CDR3 is 13 residues. Trimming left V 0 bases short and J 4 bases short, with 6 bases between. As DNA, the CDR3 is TGCGCCAGCAGCCAAGATGAGGCCACTGAAGCTTTCTTT. As protein: CASSQDEATEAFF.

The genes are TRBV9 and TRBJ2-4; D unclear. The J call is doubtful: the DNA matches TRBJ2-7 better. This CDR3 has 15 residues. Per germline, CDR1 SGDLS and CDR2 YYNGEE. CDR3 DNA: TGTGCCAGCAGCCCCCCAGCGCGCCCCATGGACGAGCAGTACTTC. Residues: CASSPPARPMDEQYF.

There are a few counts of this clonotype. The rearrangement links TRBV7-2 to TRBJ2-1; 10 positions agree with TRBD2. Unmatched junction bases numbered 3, after V lost 3 bases and J lost 4 bases. The germline gives CDR1 SGHTA, CDR2 FQGNSA. CDR3 length equals 15 residues. The CDR3 is CASSFGTSVYNEQFF. The CDR3 bases are TGTGCCAGCAGCTTCGGGACTAGCGTGTACAATGAGCAGTTCTTC.

This chain uses TRBV18 with TRBJ2-5; 11 bases fit TRBD2. Unmatched junction bases numbered 7, after V lost 3 bases and J lost 4 bases. Germline V gives CDR1 KGHSH, CDR2 LQKENI. The CDR3 length is 16 residues. The CDR3 sequence: CASSPLLAGVTETQYF. In DNA, the CDR3 is TGTGCCAGCTCACCGCTACTAGCGGGAGTAACAGAGACCCAGTACTTC.

The chain employs TRBV4-1 and TRBJ2-5; TRBD2 matches 8 bases. The CDR3 consists of 16 residues. Germline CDR1 MGHRA, CDR2 YSYEKL. V dropped 2 bases and J dropped 5; count of bases not matched to a gene: 10. DNA for the CDR3: TGCGCCAGCAGCCAAACACTAGCGGACCCAACGGAGACCCAGTACTTC. Translation: CASSQTLADPTETQYF.

This clonotype was counted a single time. The rearrangement uses TRBV6-6 and TRBJ2-5; D possibly corresponds to TRBD1 (6 bases). Germline values: CDR1 MNHNY, CDR2 SVGAGI (reference sequence). This CDR3 is 14 amino acids long. Trimming removed 11 bases at V and 11 bases at J, with 27 bases between. CDR3 sequence: CAARGLLQGNEQYF. The DNA of the CDR3 is TGTGCCGCCAGGGGCCTCTTGCAGGGCAATGAGCAGTACTTC.

The chain recombines TRBV4-3 with TRBJ2-7; D is ambiguous. The CDR3 is 13 amino acids. V lost 0 bases and J 3 bases, leaving 6 bases between the germline ends. Germline loops: CDR1 LGHNA, CDR2 YSLEER. The CDR3 DNA follows: TGCGCCAGCAGCCAAGACCAGTTCTACGAGCAGTACTTC. This sequence encodes CASSQDQFYEQYF.

This rearrangement joins TRBV30 to TRBJ2-3, with 7 bases aligning to TRBD2. The CDR3 has 13 amino acids. Germline V gives CDR1 GTSNPN, CDR2 SVGIG (reference sequence). Trimming took 4 bases from V and 2 from J; bases not matched to a gene: 3. This CDR3 reads CAWMGLITDTQYF. The DNA for the CDR3 is TGTGCCTGGATGGGACTAATCACAGATACGCAGTATTTT. Full variable domain (outside the CDR3, taken from reference TRBV30 and TRBJ2-3): SQTIHQWPATLVQPVGSPLSLECTVEGTSNPNLYWYRQAAGRGLQLLFYSVGIGQISSEVPQNLSASRPQDRQFILSSKKLLLSDSGFYLCAWMGLITDTQYFGPGTRLTVL.

This chain uses TRBV9 with TRBJ2-7; D might be TRBD2 (5 bases). V lost 4 bases and J 4 bases, leaving 18 bases between the germline ends. Germline loops: CDR1 SGDLS, CDR2 YYNGEE. The length of the CDR3 is 15 residues. The CDR3 protein is CASSPSDGNQYEQYF. The CDR3 region has the DNA TGTGCCAGCAGCCCATCTGACGGGAACCAATACGAGCAGTACTTC.

This clonotype was counted a few times. The chain joins TRBV7-2 to TRBJ2-1, with 9 bases aligning to TRBD2. Looked up from germline, CDR1 is SGHTA and CDR2 is FQGNSA. The CDR3 totals 16 residues. V lost 4 bases and J lost 9; bases outside the gene matches: 13. CDR3 sequence reads: CASSSDSGSASGEQFF. In DNA form, the CDR3 reads TGTGCCAGCAGCTCAGATAGCGGGAGTGCCAGCGGTGAGCAGTTCTTC. The variable domain in full, with the rest retrieved from reference TRBV7-2 and TRBJ2-1, is GAGVSQSPSNKVTEKGKDVELRCDPISGHTALYWYRQSLGQGLEFLIYFQGNSAPDKSGLPSDRFSAERTGGSVSTLTIQRTQQEDSAVYLCASSSDSGSASGEQFFGPGTRLTVL.

Worth noting for this clonotype: The CDR3 carries no conserved terminal phenylalanine or tryptophan, so it likely arises from a read error. This chain connects TRBV11-2 to TRBJ2-7, with 10 nucleotides matching TRBD1. The end of the DNA aligns better with TRBJ2-5, so the J call may be wrong. CDR1 and CDR2 from the germline V gene are SGHAT and FQNNGV. This CDR3 has 15 residues. The CDR3 reads CASSPWDRGTETQYC. In nucleotides, the CDR3 is TGTGCCAGCAGCCCGTGGGACAGGGGAACGGAGACCCAGTACTGC.

The CDR3 protein is CSARDPGSGHEQYF. As DNA, the CDR3 is TGCAGTGCTAGAGATCCCGGGAGTGGCCACGAGCAGTACTTC. The chain has TRBV20-1 and TRBJ2-7; possibly TRBD2 for D (6 bases). The CDR3 length is 14 residues. The germline gives CDR1 DFQATT, CDR2 SNEGSKA (reference sequence). Trimming took off 0 bases at V and 5 bases at J, with 14 bases between the two ends.

The sample holds a few counts of this clonotype. The chain joins TRBV15 to TRBJ2-1, with D maybe TRBD1 (5 bases). The CDR3 loop spans 14 amino acids. V lost 2 bases and J lost 4, with 9 bases in between. Germline V CDR1 and CDR2: LNHNV, YYDKDF (reference sequence). CDR3 amino acids: CATSRRGSYNEQFF. CDR3 nucleotide sequence: TGTGCCACCAGCAGAAGGGGCTCATACAATGAGCAGTTCTTC. Supplemented by reference TRBV15 and TRBJ2-1, the full variable domain reads DAMVIQNPRYQVTQFGKPVTLSCSQTLNHNVMYWYQQKSSQAPKLLFHYYDKDFNNEADTPDNFQSRRPNTSFCFLDIRSPGLGDTAMYLCATSRRGSYNEQFFGPGTRLTVL.

The chain recombines TRBV20-1 with TRBJ1-2; D uncertain. Germline V gene data show CDR1 as DFQATT and CDR2 as SNEGSKA (reference sequence). The V and J ends lost 5 bases and 2 bases respectively, with 9 bases between them. CDR3 length: 12 amino acids. The CDR3 DNA reads as TGCAGTGCTCAAGCACCAAACTATGGCTACACCTTC. It specifies CSAQAPNYGYTF.

The chain couples TRBV7-2 to TRBJ2-1; 9 bases match TRBD2. Germline V gene sequence: CDR1 SGHTA, CDR2 FQGNSA. V dropped 5 bases and J dropped 7; count of bases not matched to a gene: 15. The CDR3 totals 17 residues. This chain's CDR3 is CASSPAPYSGSGNEQFF. In nucleotides, the CDR3 is TGTGCCAGCAGCCCGGCCCCCTATAGCGGGAGTGGGAATGAGCAGTTCTTC.

This clonotype has a handful of counts. This chain's CDR3 is CASSAKSSSRNTEAFF. The CDR3 DNA follows: TGTGCCAGCAGCGCAAAGTCGTCGAGCAGGAACACTGAAGCTTTCTTT. The chain uses TRBV9 and TRBJ1-1, with D uncertain. Germline CDR1 SGDLS, CDR2 YYNGEE. Trimming shortened V by 3 bases and J by 1 base, and 16 bases separated the two germline ends. The CDR3 has 16 amino acids.

This chain links TRBV4-3 with TRBJ2-5; D is ambiguous. Germline assignment: CDR1 LGHNA and CDR2 YSLEER. Trimming cost V 0 bases and J 7 bases, with 18 bases left between them. The CDR3 contains 16 residues. CDR3 DNA: TGCGCCAGCAGCCAAGATCCCCGACCGGGCTGGGGGACCCAGTACTTC. Protein sequence: CASSQDPRPGWGTQYF.

The rearrangement uses TRBV9 and TRBJ2-4; D ambiguous. The V gene's germline CDR1 is SGDLS and CDR2 YYNGEE. This CDR3 contains 15 residues. Between the trimmed V and J ends, which lost 4 bases and 1 base, there was a span of 12 bases. This CDR3 reads CASSPFVGAKNIQYF. In DNA, the CDR3 is TGTGCCAGCAGCCCCTTTGTGGGGGCCAAAAACATTCAGTACTTC.

This clonotype was seen only a few times. This chain uses TRBV5-6 with TRBJ2-7, with 7 positions matching TRBD1. Trimming cost V 4 bases and J 5 bases; bases outside gene matches: 9. Germline values: CDR1 SGHDT, CDR2 YYEEEE. The CDR3 runs to 14 residues. Written as DNA, the CDR3 is TGTGCCAGCAGCCCCACAGGGGTGGGACACGAGCAGTACTTC. It translates to CASSPTGVGHEQYF.

The chain is built from TRBV7-9 and TRBJ2-1, with 10 bases lining up with TRBD2. Trimming at V came to 1 base and at J to 3 bases, leaving 9 bases not matched to a gene. In germline, CDR1 is SEHNR, CDR2 FQNEAQ (reference sequence). CDR3 size: 18 residues. CDR3 residues: CASSLDSGLAVSYNEQFF. The CDR3 DNA sequence: TGTGCCAGCAGCTTAGATTCCGGACTAGCGGTCAGCTACAATGAGCAGTTCTTC.

V usage is TRBV4-3 and J usage is TRBJ1-1; D is undetermined. This CDR3 has 15 residues. Germline CDR1 reads LGHNA; CDR2 reads YSLEER. V was cut by 4 bases and J by 0 bases, with 12 bases left in between. The CDR3 DNA reads TGCGCCAGCAGCCGCGTGGGGTCCGTGAACACTGAAGCTTTCTTT. Translation: CASSRVGSVNTEAFF.

The chain links TRBV6-1 to TRBJ2-7; D gene unclear. This CDR3 is 10 amino acids long. V was trimmed by 8 bases and J by 6 bases, leaving 8 bases between them. Germline V lookup: CDR1 MNHNS, CDR2 SASEGT. CDR3 bases: TGTGCCAGCGAATGGGGCGAGCAGTACTTC. As protein: CASEWGEQYF.

The sample holds a few counts of this clonotype. The chain recombines TRBV20-1 with TRBJ2-2, with 9 bases matching TRBD2. The germline CDR1 and CDR2 sequences are DFQATT and SNEGSKA (reference sequence). There are 15 residues in the CDR3. Trimming took 2 bases from V and 5 from J; bases not matched to a gene: 6. The CDR3 loop is CSARPSGRRTGELFF. The CDR3 nucleotides are TGCAGTGCTAGACCCAGCGGGAGGCGGACCGGGGAGCTGTTTTTT.

This clonotype was found a few times. The V gene is TRBV3-1, the J gene TRBJ2-7, with 11 bases matching TRBD2. V shed 3 bases and J 5 bases; nucleotides not matched to a gene: 6. The germline V gene has CDR1 LGHDT and CDR2 YNNKEL (reference sequence). CDR3 length: 15 amino acids. The CDR3 bases are TGTGCCAGCAGCCAGCTAGCGGGAGGACTACACGAGCAGTACTTC. It codes for CASSQLAGGLHEQYF.

The V call is TRBV5-1, the J call TRBJ2-7; 7 nucleotides agree with TRBD2. Germline V lookup: CDR1 SGHRS, CDR2 YFSETQ. The CDR3 sequence is 15 residues long. Trimming took 0 bases from V and 1 from J; bases not matched to a gene: 4. DNA for the CDR3: TGCGCCAGCAGCTTGGTGCGGGGGTTGTCCTACGAGCAGTACTTC. This gives the protein CASSLVRGLSYEQYF.

This clonotype occurred many times. The chain joins TRBV6-1 to TRBJ2-3, with 11 bases matching TRBD1. With V trimmed by 4 bases and J by 1 base, 4 bases remained unmatched. The CDR3 totals 16 residues. The V gene's germline CDR1 is MNHNS and CDR2 SASEGT. The CDR3 sequence: CASSVRTGGGTDTQYF. The CDR3 DNA sequence: TGTGCCAGCAGTGTTCGGACAGGGGGCGGCACAGATACGCAGTATTTT.

The J gene is TRBJ1-5, the V gene TRBV7-2; D may be TRBD1 (6 bases). Trimming removed 5 bases from V and 6 bases from J, with 14 bases in between. Germline V gene data show CDR1 as SGHTA and CDR2 as FQGNSA. The CDR3 consists of 14 residues. The CDR3 nucleotides are TGTGCCAGCAGCCTGGACAGTCTAAGTCAGCCCCAGCATTTT. This codes for CASSLDSLSQPQHF.